This T cell receptor beta chain derives from a study of blood T cell repertoires in COVID-19 (dated by TCRdb to about 2020). The study in broad terms: The collaborator samples originated in the United States, Italy and Spain and spanned the acute and convalescent phases of COVID-19. The prospective study material was composed of cDNA or gDNA derived from T cells, B-cell-depleted T cells, or PBMCs. Subjects who had been exposed to COVID-19, were actively infected with it, or had recovered from it provided the deeply sampled blood TCRbeta repertoires that made up the dataset. The repertoires were released in a freely available public database intended as a resource for research on the immune response to SARS-CoV-2. The samples were drawn from the first 160 participants of the ongoing ImmuneRACE study and from 1,254 subjects provided by 6 global collaborators. Nearly every sample came with metadata listing a de-identified subject ID, COVID-19 status, age in years and sex. Where available, HLA class I and class II types were taken from metadata supplied by the sample provider and were not determined by assay-based typing. Paper-wide results and their limitations: Clinical and demographic metadata were provided uncurated, with the amount varying by source and participant.

With respect to this clone: Which antigen it targets is not known. Per-base qualities were not stored, and no clone one base away is much larger.

Participants in the prospective study were aged roughly 18 to 90 years, lived in 20 to 25 United States geographic areas, and enrolled through a virtual design. In the prospective study, cohorts were assigned on the basis of participant-reported clinical history obtained from a screening survey and a study questionnaire. Each participant in the prospective study had whole blood, serum and a nasopharyngeal or oropharyngeal swab collected by mobile phlebotomists. Over a roughly 2-month period, participants in the prospective study had the option of providing additional blood draws and questionnaires. Prospective study blood samples were shipped either frozen or at room temperature before DNA extraction. TCRbeta CDR3 regions were amplified from genomic DNA by means of the immunoSEQ Assay, a bias-controlled multiplex PCR. The study's processing was this. The number of nucleated cells in each sample was estimated from the amplification of reference gene primers within the assay. Sequence reads were collapsed and filtered to measure the absolute abundance of every unique TCRbeta CDR3 rearrangement. For each sample, productive Simpson clonality was calculated by taking the square root of Simpson's diversity index across productive rearrangements. TCRdb took this table from immuneACCESS and kept in-frame rearrangements with V and J called. Such tables lack part of the clones; where checked against another copy, unresolved V genes explain under half of the gap, and the rest is unexplained. That table is the source of V, J and clone size, and D and trimming were worked out from the DNA. Here the sample has approximately 330,000 clones; approximately 86% occur a single time. Around 4% of the sample goes to the ten largest clones.

This clonotype originated in a woman in her 40s with acute COVID-19. The sequencing sample was made of PBMCs or T cells enriched from blood (not recorded which).

The CDR3 in this case is CASSPAFDTDYGYTF. The DNA sequence is given as TGTGCCAGCAGTCCGGCCTTTGACACGGACTATGGCTACACCTTC. Recombination linked TRBV28 to TRBJ1-2; the D gene lacks a confident call. According to the germline V gene, CDR1 reads MDHEN and CDR2 reads SYDVKM. The cysteine opens and the phenylalanine closes a CDR3 of 15 amino acids. The DNA shown is the 45-base CDR3, in frame from base 1. A distance of 16 bases separates the germline ends of V and J, which lose 5 bases and 3 bases respectively.